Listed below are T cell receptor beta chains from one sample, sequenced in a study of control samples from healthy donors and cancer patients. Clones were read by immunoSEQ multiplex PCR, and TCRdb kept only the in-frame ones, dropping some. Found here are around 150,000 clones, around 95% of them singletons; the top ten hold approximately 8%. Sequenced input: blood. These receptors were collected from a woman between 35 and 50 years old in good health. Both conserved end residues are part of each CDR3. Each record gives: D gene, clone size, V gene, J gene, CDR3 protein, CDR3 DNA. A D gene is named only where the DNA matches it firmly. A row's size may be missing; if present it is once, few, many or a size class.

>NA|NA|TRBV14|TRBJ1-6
CASSQERGSPLHF
TGTGCCAGCAGCCAAGAAAGGGGTTCACCCCTCCACTTT
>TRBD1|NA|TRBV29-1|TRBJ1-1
CSVEARQGATEAFF
TGCAGCGTTGAGGCCAGACAGGGGGCCACTGAAGCTTTCTTT
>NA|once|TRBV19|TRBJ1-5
CASSPGISQPQHF
TGTGCCAGTAGCCCAGGGATAAGTCAGCCCCAGCATTTT
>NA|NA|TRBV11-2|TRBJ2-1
CASSLGAGEYNEQFF
TGTGCCAGCAGCTTGGGGGCGGGGGAATACAATGAGCAGTTCTTC
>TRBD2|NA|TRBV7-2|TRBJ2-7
CASSLATSGPGEQYF
TGTGCCAGCAGCTTAGCTACTAGCGGACCGGGGGAGCAGTACTTC
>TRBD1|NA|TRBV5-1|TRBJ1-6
CASSTGGARSPLHF
TGCGCCAGCAGCACAGGGGGCGCGAGGTCACCCCTCCACTTT
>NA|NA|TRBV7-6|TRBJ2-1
CASSVRQVSYNEQFF
TGTGCCAGCAGCGTCCGACAGGTCTCCTACAATGAGCAGTTCTTC
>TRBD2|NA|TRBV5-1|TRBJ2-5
CASSFGLAGDKQETQYF
TGCGCCAGCAGCTTCGGACTAGCGGGAGACAAACAAGAGACCCAGTACTTC
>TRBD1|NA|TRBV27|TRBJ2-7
CASTPTGANYEQYF
TGTGCCAGCACCCCCACAGGGGCAAACTACGAGCAGTACTTC
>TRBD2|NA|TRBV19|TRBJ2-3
CASSRRTRVLEPSTDTQYF
TGTGCCAGTAGTCGTAGGACTAGGGTTTTAGAACCAAGCACAGATACGCAGTATTTT
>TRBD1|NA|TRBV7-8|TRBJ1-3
CASSLWGPPGQTVNTIYF
TGTGCCAGCAGCTTATGGGGGCCCCCGGGACAGACGGTGAACACCATATATTTT
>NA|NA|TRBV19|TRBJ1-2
CASSRHREQFTNYGYTF
TGTGCCAGTAGCCGCCATAGAGAACAATTCACTAACTATGGCTACACCTTC
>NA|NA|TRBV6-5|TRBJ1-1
CASSYSVPNTEAFF
TGTGCCAGCAGTTACTCCGTACCGAACACTGAAGCTTTCTTT
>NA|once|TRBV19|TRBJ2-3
CASSLSVVRALDTQYF
TGTGCCAGTTCTCTTAGCGTCGTGAGGGCCCTAGATACGCAGTATTTT
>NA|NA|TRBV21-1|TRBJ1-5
CASSPQGAKKRSNQPQHF
TGTGCCAGCAGCCCGCAGGGGGCAAAAAAACGTAGCAATCAGCCCCAGCATTTT
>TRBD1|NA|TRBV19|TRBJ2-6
CASNAQGVFAHSGANVLTF
TGTGCCAGTAATGCTCAGGGGGTGTTTGCTCATTCGGGGGCCAACGTCCTGACTTTC
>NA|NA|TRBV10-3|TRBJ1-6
CAISEGSPPPLHF
TGTGCCATCAGTGAGGGCAGTCCGCCACCCCTCCACTTT
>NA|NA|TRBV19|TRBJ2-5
CASSEVPRETQYF
TGTGCCAGTAGTGAGGTCCCGCGGGAGACCCAGTACTTC
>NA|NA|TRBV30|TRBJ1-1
CAWGAGLQNTEAFF
TGTGCCTGGGGGGCGGGACTCCAAAACACTGAAGCTTTCTTT
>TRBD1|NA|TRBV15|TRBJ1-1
CATSGGQGKNTEAFF
TGTGCCACCAGCGGGGGACAGGGCAAGAACACTGAAGCTTTCTTT
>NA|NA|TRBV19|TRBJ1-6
CASSIVQGLRNSPLHF
TGTGCCAGTAGTATCGTCCAGGGGTTACGGAATTCACCCCTCCACTTT
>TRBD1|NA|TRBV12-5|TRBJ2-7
CASGLGQGTYEQYF
TGTGCTAGTGGCCTTGGACAGGGGACCTACGAGCAGTACTTC
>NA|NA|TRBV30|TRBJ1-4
CAWSVGEKLFF
TGTGCCTGGAGTGTAGGCGAAAAACTGTTTTTT
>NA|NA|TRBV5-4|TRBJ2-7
CASSLLGAYEQYF
TGTGCCAGCAGCTTACTGGGGGCCTACGAGCAGTACTTC
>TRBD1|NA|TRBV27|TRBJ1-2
CASSLSYRGYYGYTF
TGTGCCAGCAGTTTATCGTACAGGGGTTACTATGGCTACACCTTC
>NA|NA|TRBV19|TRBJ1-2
CASRGAGYTF
TGTGCCAGTAGGGGGGCTGGCTACACCTTC